A single sample gave rise to the 14 T cell receptor beta chains below, sequenced in a study of blood T cells in healthy people across ages. For the second PCR, which ran for about 7 to 11 cycles, a sample-barcoded 5' primer and a J-beta primer mix were used. TCRdb called the 5' RACE reads again in MiXCR, with one record for every CDR3 protein. The repertoire consists of about 970,000 distinct CDR3 sequences, with roughly 51% occurring once and the leading ten covering over 20%. Material: blood. These receptors were obtained from a woman in her fifties or sixties in good health.

This sequence joins TRBV27 and TRBJ2-2, with D possibly matching TRBD1 (6 bases). V was pared by 8 bases and J by 4 bases, with 11 bases between. CDR1 MNHEY and CDR2 SMNVEV come from the germline V gene (reference sequence). The CDR3 totals 13 residues. CDR3 in DNA: TGTGCCAGCGGCTCAGGGGCCACCGGGGAGCTGTTTTTT. It codes for CASGSGATGELFF.

This clonotype was seen a few times. The chain carries TRBV4-3 and TRBJ2-1, with D unclear. Trimming pared 1 base from V and 8 bases from J, leaving 12 bases between. The CDR3 length is 14 residues. In germline, CDR1 is LGHNA, CDR2 YSLEER. The CDR3 nucleotides read TGCGCCAGCAGCCAAGGAGTAACCCTTTATGAGCAGTTCTTC. Its protein is CASSQGVTLYEQFF.

This sequence joins TRBV3-1 and TRBJ2-1, with 8 positions matching TRBD2. This CDR3 has 16 residues. V lost 5 bases to trimming and J lost 7 bases; unmatched junction nucleotides: 13. Germline CDR1 and CDR2: LGHDT and YNNKEL (reference sequence). CDR3 sequence reads: CASSSSGSAGWNEQFF. DNA for the CDR3: TGTGCCAGCAGCTCAAGCGGGAGCGCCGGATGGAATGAGCAGTTCTTC.

The V and J genes are TRBV12-3 or TRBV12-4 and TRBJ2-7; D is ambiguous. The CDR3 is 11 residues long. With 7 bases removed from V and 5 bases from J, the gap between germline ends came to 9 bases. The chain's CDR3 is CASKLIDEQYF. In nucleotides, the CDR3 is TGTGCCAGCAAACTTATAGACGAGCAGTACTTC.

This clonotype was detected once. This chain joins TRBV20-1 and TRBJ2-7; D ambiguous. The CDR3 extends over 12 amino acids. CDR1 is DFQATT, CDR2 SNEGSKA, per germline (reference sequence). Trimming cost V 3 bases and J 4 bases, with 10 bases left between them. The CDR3: CSASLPQYEQYF. The CDR3 region has the DNA TGCAGTGCTAGTCTCCCTCAGTACGAGCAGTACTTC.

This chain uses TRBV28 with TRBJ2-7; 8 nucleotides line up with TRBD1. The germline gives CDR1 MDHEN, CDR2 SYDVKM. The length of the CDR3 is 17 residues. V dropped 5 bases and J dropped 0; count of bases not matched to a gene: 12. CDR3 in DNA: TGTGCCAGCAGTCCAATCGGCTCCGGACAGGGCTCCTACGAGCAGTACTTC. It specifies CASSPIGSGQGSYEQYF.

The rearrangement uses TRBV6-1 and TRBJ1-2, with TRBD1 as a possible D gene (5 bases). The CDR3 sequence is 11 residues long. The germline V and J ends were trimmed by 8 bases and 5 bases, with 9 bases remaining between them. The germline V gene has CDR1 MNHNS and CDR2 SASEGT. The CDR3, as DNA: TGTGCCAGCCCGGGGGATTATGGCTACACCTTC. It is translated as CASPGDYGYTF.

The chain joins TRBV29-1 to TRBJ2-5; 10 positions agree with TRBD2. This CDR3 is 13 amino acids long. V lost 7 bases, J lost 1 base, and 3 bases stayed unmatched. Germline CDR1 is SQVTM and CDR2 is ANQGSEA. The CDR3 here is CSGGLATQETQYF. The DNA for the CDR3 is TGCAGCGGGGGACTAGCGACCCAAGAGACCCAGTACTTC.

The genes are TRBV28 and TRBJ2-1; weak D call: TRBD2 (7 bases). CDR1 and CDR2 from the germline V gene are MDHEN and SYDVKM. The length of the CDR3 is 18 residues. The V end lost 10 bases, the J end lost 0 bases, and 25 bases lay between the germline ends. In nucleotides, the CDR3 is TGTGCCACTCTATCCGGACAAGAGGGGGGGCACTCCTACAATGAGCAGTTCTTC. It codes for CATLSGQEGGHSYNEQFF.

The chain links TRBV29-1 to TRBJ2-5; D not certain. Germline CDR1 SQVTM, CDR2 ANQGSEA. The CDR3 covers 15 residues. Deletions cut 0 bases from V and 5 bases from J, with 16 bases between. The CDR3 sequence is CSVEDVTVSLETQYF. CDR3 DNA: TGCAGCGTTGAAGATGTTACGGTGTCGTTGGAGACCCAGTACTTC.

This clonotype was counted between two and nine times. The chain carries TRBV7-2 and TRBJ2-4; D perhaps matches TRBD2 (6 bases). The DNA end favors TRBJ2-7, so the J call may be wrong. The CDR3 consists of 12 residues. Germline V lookup: CDR1 SGHTA, CDR2 FQGNSA. CDR3 in amino acids: CASSPFGGEQYF. The CDR3 bases are TGTGCCAGCAGCCCTTTCGGGGGCGAGCAGTACTTC.

The CDR3 DNA sequence: TGTGCCAGCTCCCTTATGGTCGCAGATACGCAGTATTTT. This gives the protein CASSLMVADTQYF. This chain uses TRBV18 with TRBJ2-3, with unresolved D. Looked up from germline, CDR1 is KGHSH and CDR2 is LQKENI. This CDR3 comprises 13 residues. V dropped 6 bases and J dropped 4 bases, with 11 bases sitting between them.

On this clonotype itself: At one boundary the junction diverges from the germline segment, which might be a read error. This rearrangement joins TRBV15 to TRBJ1-2; 9 bases are a match to TRBD1. The CDR3 totals 20 residues. CDR1 is LNHNV and CDR2 is YYDKDF in the germline V gene (reference sequence). The CDR3 bases are TGTGCCACCAGCAGAGTCGGCTTTAGGGGAAGAGGACAGGGGACGGATGGCCACACCTTC. It yields the protein CATSRVGFRGRGQGTDGHTF.

The sample holds a few counts of this clonotype. J is TRBJ2-3 and V is TRBV18; 8 bases align to TRBD2. V lost 4 bases and J lost 5; bases outside the gene matches: 14. The germline gives CDR1 KGHSH, CDR2 LQKENI. This CDR3 has 17 amino acids. The CDR3 sequence is CASSQLKSGLGGDTQYF. The CDR3 DNA reads TGTGCCAGCTCACAATTAAAATCGGGACTAGGAGGAGATACGCAGTATTTT. Variable domain in full (rest from reference TRBV18 and TRBJ2-3): NAGVMQNPRHLVRRRGQEARLRCSPMKGHSHVYWYRQLPEEGLKFMVYLQKENIIDESGMPKERFSAEFPKEGPSILRIQQVVRGDSAAYFCASSQLKSGLGGDTQYFGPGTRLTVL.